The present entry profiles one T cell receptor (beta chain) with its context. The antigen is undetermined. J lost 8 bases, V lost 4 bases, and 5 bases had no gene match. Germline CDR1 and CDR2: SGHDN and FVKESK. The CDR3 spans 14 residues. These data come from a study of shared clonotypes between healthy human individuals. It was across several immunoSEQ plates that each subset's genomic DNA was evenly split. Sequencing used immunoSEQ multiplex PCR; TCRdb keeps in-frame clones, though not all of them. In the table there are 900,000 to 1,200,000 clones, 75% to 85% of which are singletons. Study-wide findings and caveats: Compared with memory subsets, naive subsets generally had larger estimated richness. The sole specimen, blood, was sampled, and tissue repertoires likely differ. Shared clonotypes: 4.5% to 6% naive CD4, under 4% naive CD8, 2.3% memory CD4, approximately 0.4% memory CD8.

This sequence originates from a man in his late teens or twenties in good health. Some clones in this sample may be carry-over from other donors' samples. The chain combines TRBV14 with TRBJ2-1; 10 bases match TRBD1. The source material was memory CD4+ T cells from PBMCs. Subset indicated: CD45RA-negative fraction. The CDR3 DNA reads TGTGCCAGCAGCCCCCGACAGGGGGCATATGAGCAGTTCTTC. Translated: CASSPRQGAYEQFF.